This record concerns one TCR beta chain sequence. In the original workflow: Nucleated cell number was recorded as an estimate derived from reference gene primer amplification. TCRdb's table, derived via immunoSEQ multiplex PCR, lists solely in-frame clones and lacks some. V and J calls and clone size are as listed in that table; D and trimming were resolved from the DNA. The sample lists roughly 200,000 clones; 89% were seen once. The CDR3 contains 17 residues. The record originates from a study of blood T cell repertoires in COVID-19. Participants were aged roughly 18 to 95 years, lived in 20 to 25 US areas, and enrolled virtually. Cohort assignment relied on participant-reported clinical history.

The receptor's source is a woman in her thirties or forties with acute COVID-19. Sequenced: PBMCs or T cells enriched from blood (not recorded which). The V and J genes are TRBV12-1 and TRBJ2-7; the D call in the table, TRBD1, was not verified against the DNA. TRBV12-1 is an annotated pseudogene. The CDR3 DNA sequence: TGTGCCAGCAGCTTGGAGGTGCGGGACAGGGGGCCGGGGCCGAAGTACTTC. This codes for CASSLEVRDRGPGPKYF.